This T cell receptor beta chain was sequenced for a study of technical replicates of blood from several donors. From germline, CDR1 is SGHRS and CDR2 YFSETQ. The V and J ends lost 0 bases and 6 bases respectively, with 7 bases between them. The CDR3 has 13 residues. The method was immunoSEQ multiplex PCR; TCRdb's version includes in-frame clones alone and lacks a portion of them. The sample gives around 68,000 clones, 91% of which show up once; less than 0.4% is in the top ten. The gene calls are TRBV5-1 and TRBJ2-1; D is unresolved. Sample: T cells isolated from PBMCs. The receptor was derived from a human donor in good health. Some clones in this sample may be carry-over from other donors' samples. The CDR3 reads CASSLESTNEQFF. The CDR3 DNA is TGCGCCAGCAGCTTGGAAAGCACCAATGAGCAGTTCTTC.